The 24 T cell receptor beta chains below come from one sample, sequenced in a study of CD8 T cells in ankylosing spondylitis. TCRdb redid the calling of the 5' RACE reads with MiXCR, one entry per CDR3 protein. The profile shows some 140,000 distinct CDR3 sequences, 5.5% to 7.5% of them singletons. What was sequenced was blood, either unsorted or a sorted T cell fraction (not recorded which). These receptors were collected from a female donor with ankylosing spondylitis or in good health (not recorded which).

J is TRBJ2-3 and V is TRBV7-9; no reliable D call. Trimming shortened V by 8 bases and J by 0 bases, and 15 bases separated the two germline ends. This CDR3 has 15 amino acids. Germline CDR1 is SEHNR and CDR2 is FQNEAQ (reference sequence). The CDR3 nucleotides read TGTGCCAGCGGACCTCTGGCCACTAGCACAGATACGCAGTATTTT. As protein: CASGPLATSTDTQYF.

Concerning this clonotype: One junction end does not reproduce the germline sequence, and a read error may be involved. V usage is TRBV6-1 and J usage is TRBJ1-4, with no clear D. The CDR3 length is 15 residues. From germline, CDR1 is MNHNS and CDR2 SASEGT. The CDR3 DNA is TGTGACAGCAGTGAAGCTAAGGGTTTAGATGAAAAACTGTTTTTT. This translates into CDSSEAKGLDEKLFF.

This clonotype was seen ten or more times. CDR3 in DNA: TGCAGCGTCGCCCAGGGAAATCAGCCCCAGCATTTT. This translates into CSVAQGNQPQHF. This chain links TRBV29-1 with TRBJ1-5; TRBD1 is a possible D gene (5 bases). V dropped 6 bases and J dropped 4 bases, with 10 bases sitting between them. This CDR3 has 12 residues. CDR1 is SQVTM and CDR2 is ANQGSEA in the germline V gene.

This clonotype was seen at least ten times. The chain has TRBV7-9 and TRBJ2-1; 10 bases match TRBD2. The CDR3 sequence is 16 residues long. The germline V gene has CDR1 SEHNR and CDR2 FQNEAQ (reference sequence). V gave up 3 bases and J gave up 2 bases; unmatched junction bases: 4. CDR3 coding DNA: TGTGCCAGCAGCTTGGGTACTAGCGGGGCCTACAATGAGCAGTTCTTC. This codes for CASSLGTSGAYNEQFF. The full variable domain, its missing parts supplied by reference TRBV7-9 and TRBJ2-1, is DTGVSQNPRHKITKRGQNVTFRCDPISEHNRLYWYRQTLGQGPEFLTYFQNEAQLEKSRLLSDRFSAERPKGSFSTLEIQRTEQGDSAMYLCASSLGTSGAYNEQFFGPGTRLTVL.

In its sample, this clonotype was seen many times. The V and J genes are TRBV20-1 and TRBJ2-3; no definite D call. The V end lost 0 bases, the J end lost 1 base, and 11 bases lay between the germline ends. The CDR3 is 15 residues long. Germline loops: CDR1 DFQATT, CDR2 SNEGSKA (reference sequence). CDR3 residues: CSARDVTTGTDTQYF. DNA of the CDR3: TGCAGTGCTAGAGATGTAACAACCGGCACAGATACGCAGTATTTT.

Ten or more counts support this clonotype. This sequence joins TRBV2 and TRBJ2-4, with a possible D match to TRBD1 (5 bases). Germline V gives CDR1 SNHLY, CDR2 FYNNEI. Trimming pared 4 bases from V and 6 bases from J, leaving 7 bases between. The CDR3 extends over 12 amino acids. The CDR3 loop is CASSGTRNIQYF. CDR3 coding DNA: TGTGCCAGCAGTGGGACAAGAAACATTCAGTACTTC.

The sample holds many counts of this clonotype. The chain links TRBV7-9 to TRBJ2-1, with D possibly matching TRBD1 (5 bases). Trimming stripped 8 bases from V and 6 bases from J, with 14 bases between. Germline V gives CDR1 SEHNR, CDR2 FQNEAQ (reference sequence). The CDR3 sequence is 13 residues long. The CDR3 loop reads CASGEGVSNEQFF. The CDR3 coding sequence is TGTGCCAGCGGCGAAGGGGTTTCCAATGAGCAGTTCTTC.

This clonotype was seen ten or more times. J is TRBJ2-3 and V is TRBV12-3 or TRBV12-4, with 8 bases that match TRBD2. The CDR3 runs 14 residues. Trimming took 4 bases from V and 6 from J; bases not matched to a gene: 6. DNA for the CDR3: TGTGCCAGCAGTTGGAGACTAGCGTCTGATACGCAGTATTTT. This codes for CASSWRLASDTQYF.

This clonotype appeared many times. V usage is TRBV30 and J usage is TRBJ1-3; weak D call: TRBD1 (5 bases). The CDR3 runs 16 residues. V shed 3 bases and J shed 0 bases, with 15 bases lying between them. Germline assignment: CDR1 GTSNPN and CDR2 SVGIG (reference sequence). DNA of the CDR3: TGTGCCTGGAGCGAAGAGGGGTTCCTCTCTGGAAACACCATATATTTT. Its translation is CAWSEEGFLSGNTIYF. The full variable domain, with the rest looked up from reference TRBV30 and TRBJ1-3, is SQTIHQWPATLVQPVGSPLSLECTVEGTSNPNLYWYRQAAGRGLQLLFYSVGIGQISSEVPQNLSASRPQDRQFILSSKKLLLSDSGFYLCAWSEEGFLSGNTIYFGEGSWLTVV.

This clonotype was counted at least ten times. This chain uses TRBV7-2 with TRBJ1-1, with 10 bases matching TRBD1. Germline trimming cut 5 bases from V and 0 bases from J; bases unmatched to any gene: 12. Germline values: CDR1 SGHTA, CDR2 FQGNSA. There are 18 residues in the CDR3. The CDR3 loop reads CASSVRATGGFLNTEAFF. For the CDR3, the DNA is TGTGCCAGCAGCGTACGCGCGACAGGGGGCTTTTTGAACACTGAAGCTTTCTTT.

This clonotype showed up many times. This chain joins TRBV5-1 and TRBJ2-3; 9 positions agree with TRBD2. This CDR3 is 15 amino acids long. V trimming: 0 bases; J trimming: 6 bases; junction bases outside the gene matches: 5. Germline loops: CDR1 SGHRS, CDR2 YFSETQ. In DNA form, the CDR3 reads TGCGCCAGCAGCTTGGACGGGACTAGCAGTGATACGCAGTATTTT. Amino acid sequence: CASSLDGTSSDTQYF.

This clonotype was recorded at least ten times. The rearrangement links TRBV12-3 or TRBV12-4 to TRBJ1-5; D possibly corresponds to TRBD1 (5 bases). The CDR3 is made up of 14 amino acids. V was shortened by 6 bases and J by 2 bases, with 11 bases between the two germline ends. In DNA form, the CDR3 reads TGTGCCAGCAGGGCGCAGGGAGGCAATCAGCCCCAGCATTTT. Translation: CASRAQGGNQPQHF.

The sample holds many counts of this clonotype. The chain couples TRBV7-6 to TRBJ1-2, with D unresolved. The CDR3 consists of 14 residues. Germline CDR1 reads SGHVS; CDR2 reads FNYEAQ. Deletions cut 1 base from V and 6 bases from J, with 12 bases between. The CDR3: CASSLGRGIDGYTF. The CDR3 DNA follows: TGTGCCAGCAGCTTAGGGCGGGGAATAGATGGCTACACCTTC.

This clonotype was counted at least ten times. The chain is built from TRBV5-4 and TRBJ2-2; 9 bases map to TRBD1. The germline gives CDR1 SGHNT, CDR2 YYREEE (reference sequence). The V gene end was trimmed by 4 bases and the J gene end by 0 bases; junction bases not matched to a gene: 7. The CDR3 loop spans 17 amino acids. CDR3 DNA sequence: TGTGCCAGCAGCAACGGACAGGGGAAAACGAACACCGGGGAGCTGTTTTTT. Amino acids: CASSNGQGKTNTGELFF.

This clonotype was counted ten times or more. This sequence joins TRBV4-1 and TRBJ2-7, with D possibly TRBD1 on 6 matching bases. In germline, CDR1 is MGHRA, CDR2 YSYEKL. The CDR3 has 14 residues. The V end lost 9 bases, the J end lost 3 bases, and 18 bases lay between the germline ends. CDR3 amino acids: CASRPQQGSYEQYF. DNA for the CDR3: TGCGCCAGTCGGCCTCAACAGGGTAGCTACGAGCAGTACTTC.

This clonotype was seen ten or more times. The rearrangement uses TRBV5-1 and TRBJ2-2; D may be TRBD1 (6 bases). Germline lookup yields CDR1 SGHRS and CDR2 YFSETQ. The CDR3 totals 15 residues. V gave up 5 bases and J gave up 1 base, with 12 bases separating them. The CDR3 is CASSFQTGNTGELFF. The CDR3 DNA is TGCGCCAGCAGTTTCCAGACAGGGAACACCGGGGAGCTGTTTTTT. Variable domain in full (rest from reference TRBV5-1 and TRBJ2-2): KAGVTQTPRYLIKTRGQQVTLSCSPISGHRSVSWYQQTPGQGLQFLFEYFSETQRNKGNFPGRFSGRQFSNSRSEMNVSTLELGDSALYLCASSFQTGNTGELFFGEGSRLTVL.

This clonotype was counted at least ten times. The V and J genes are TRBV5-6 and TRBJ2-1; no clear D. CDR1 and CDR2 (germline): SGHDT, YYEEEE. V lost 6 bases to trimming and J lost 0 bases, with 10 bases between them. This CDR3 contains 14 residues. CDR3 nucleotides: TGTGCCAGCAATAATCCCCGCTCCTACAATGAGCAGTTCTTC. Its protein is CASNNPRSYNEQFF. Using reference TRBV5-6 and TRBJ2-1 for the parts outside the CDR3, the full variable domain is DAGVTQSPTHLIKTRGQQVTLRCSPKSGHDTVSWYQQALGQGPQFIFQYYEEEERQRGNFPDRFSGHQFPNYSSELNVNALLLGDSALYLCASNNPRSYNEQFFGPGTRLTVL.

This clonotype has a count of ten or more. This chain connects TRBV7-9 to TRBJ2-3; D is ambiguous. Germline-derived CDR1 and CDR2 are SEHNR and FQNEAQ (reference sequence). V was trimmed by 5 bases and J by 4 bases, leaving 10 bases between them. The CDR3 runs to 13 residues. CDR3 sequence: CASSNQLADTQYF. The CDR3 DNA sequence: TGTGCCAGCAGCAATCAGCTTGCAGATACGCAGTATTTT.

This clonotype was found many times. This rearrangement joins TRBV27 to TRBJ2-7; D remains ambiguous. CDR3 length: 13 amino acids. Germline CDR1 reads MNHEY; CDR2 reads SMNVEV (reference sequence). Trimming took off 3 bases at V and 3 bases at J, with 9 bases between the two ends. The CDR3 nucleotides are TGTGCCAGCAGTTTCCGTAATTTCTACGAGCAGTACTTC. This gives the protein CASSFRNFYEQYF.

This clonotype occurred many times. This rearrangement joins TRBV6-5 to TRBJ1-2; TRBD1 matches at 9 bases. The CDR3 consists of 17 residues. V gave up 3 bases and J gave up 6 bases; unmatched junction bases: 14. From germline, CDR1 is MNHEY and CDR2 SVGAGI. The CDR3 DNA reads TGTGCCAGCAGTTATTCGCCTGCGGACAGGGGATCCCATGGCTACACCTTC. This sequence encodes CASSYSPADRGSHGYTF.

This clonotype was seen only a few times. The rearrangement uses TRBV18 and TRBJ1-1; D ambiguous. There are 17 residues in the CDR3. From germline, CDR1 is KGHSH and CDR2 LQKENI. V gave up 0 bases and J gave up 0 bases, with 14 bases separating them. The CDR3 spells CASSPPPGRKVNTEAFF. The CDR3 nucleotides are TGTGCCAGCTCACCACCCCCGGGGAGAAAAGTGAACACTGAAGCTTTCTTT.

This clonotype was found many times. This chain uses TRBV3-1 with TRBJ1-1; D gene unclear. The CDR3 totals 14 residues. CDR1 LGHDT and CDR2 YNNKEL come from the germline V gene (reference sequence). Trimming cost V 4 bases and J 3 bases, with 12 bases left between them. The CDR3 region is CASSPRHGHTEAFF. The CDR3 nucleotides are TGTGCCAGCAGCCCTCGCCACGGTCACACTGAAGCTTTCTTT.

This clonotype was seen many times. The V and J genes are TRBV2 and TRBJ2-1; D uncertain. The CDR3 extends over 15 amino acids. Germline V CDR1 and CDR2: SNHLY, FYNNEI. The V and J ends lost 3 bases and 6 bases respectively, with 15 bases between them. The CDR3 nucleotides read TGTGCCAGCAGTGATTTACGTGTGCTTGGCAATGAGCAGTTCTTC. It is translated as CASSDLRVLGNEQFF.

This clonotype was detected ten times or more. The chain recombines TRBV20-1 with TRBJ2-2; perhaps TRBD1 as D (5 bases). The CDR3 contains 14 residues. Germline lookup yields CDR1 DFQATT and CDR2 SNEGSKA (reference sequence). The V end was cut by 0 bases, the J end by 7 bases, with 12 bases between. This CDR3 reads CSARDKGSGGELFF. In DNA, the CDR3 is TGCAGTGCTAGAGATAAGGGGTCGGGCGGGGAGCTGTTTTTT.